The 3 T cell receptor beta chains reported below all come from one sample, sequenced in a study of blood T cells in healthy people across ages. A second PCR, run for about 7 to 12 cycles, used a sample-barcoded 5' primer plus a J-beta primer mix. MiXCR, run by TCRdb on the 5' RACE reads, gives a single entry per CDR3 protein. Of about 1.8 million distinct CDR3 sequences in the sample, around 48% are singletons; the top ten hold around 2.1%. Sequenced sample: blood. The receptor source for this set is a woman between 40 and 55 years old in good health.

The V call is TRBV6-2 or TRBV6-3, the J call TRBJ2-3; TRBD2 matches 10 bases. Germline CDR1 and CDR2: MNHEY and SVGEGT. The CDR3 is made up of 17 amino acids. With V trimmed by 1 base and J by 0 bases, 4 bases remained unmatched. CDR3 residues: CASSYWSSGGSTDTQYF. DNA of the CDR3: TGTGCCAGCAGTTACTGGTCTAGCGGGGGAAGCACAGATACGCAGTATTTT.

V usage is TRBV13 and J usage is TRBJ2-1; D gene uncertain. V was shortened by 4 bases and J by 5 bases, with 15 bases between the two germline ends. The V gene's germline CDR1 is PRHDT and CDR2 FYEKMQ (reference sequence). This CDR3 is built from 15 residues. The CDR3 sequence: CASSWLYDRDNEQFF. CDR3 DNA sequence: TGTGCCAGCAGCTGGTTGTATGATCGCGACAATGAGCAGTTCTTC. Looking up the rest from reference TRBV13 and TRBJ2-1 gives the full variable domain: AAGVIQSPRHLIKEKRETATLKCYPIPRHDTVYWYQQGPGQDPQFLISFYEKMQSDKGSIPDRFSAQQFSDYHSELNMSSLELGDSALYFCASSWLYDRDNEQFFGPGTRLTVL.

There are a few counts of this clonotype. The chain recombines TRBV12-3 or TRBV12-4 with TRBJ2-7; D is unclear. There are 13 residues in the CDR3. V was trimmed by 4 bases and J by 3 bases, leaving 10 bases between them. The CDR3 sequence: CASSSQEGYEQYF. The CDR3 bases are TGTGCCAGCAGTTCTCAGGAAGGCTACGAGCAGTACTTC.